This T cell receptor (beta chain) was observed in a study of blood T cell repertoires in COVID-19 (dated by TCRdb to 2020 to 2022). Background for the entire study: Samples from collaborators originated in the United States, Italy and Spain and spanned both the acute and convalescent phases of COVID-19. The repertoires were made available in a free public database intended to serve as a resource for research on the immune response to SARS-CoV-2. Samples came from the ongoing ImmuneRACE study (first 160 participants) plus 1,254 subjects from 6 global collaborators. Subjects who had been exposed to COVID-19, were actively infected with it, or had recovered from it provided the deeply sampled blood TCRbeta repertoires that made up the dataset. The material from the prospective study consisted of cDNA or gDNA derived from T cells, B-cell-depleted T cells, or PBMCs. The sample metadata nearly always contained a de-identified subject ID, COVID-19 status, age in years and sex. Where HLA class I and class II types were available, the types were taken from metadata supplied by the sample provider, not from assay-based typing. Beyond this particular receptor, the publication reports: How much clinical and demographic metadata was included differed by source and by participant, and the metadata was provided uncurated.

In regard to this clone: What this receptor recognizes is not known. Base qualities are not recorded, but no much larger clone differs from it by a single base.

TCRbeta CDR3 regions were amplified from genomic DNA using the immunoSEQ Assay, a bias-controlled multiplex PCR. The authors processed their data as follows. Nucleated cell counts per sample were estimated from amplification of reference gene primers within the assay. Sequence reads were collapsed and filtered to measure the absolute abundance of every unique TCRbeta CDR3 rearrangement. For each sample, productive Simpson clonality was calculated as the square root of Simpson's diversity index across productive rearrangements. The clones in this table, taken by TCRdb from immuneACCESS, are in-frame only. Not every clone is retained; where verified, under half of the shortfall comes from an unresolved V gene, and the cause of the rest is unknown. V and J calls and clone size come straight from that table; D and trimming were deduced from the DNA. The sample table lists 650,000 to 800,000 clones, 85% to 90% of them with a count of one. The ten largest clones capture 0.2% to 0.3% of the sample.

Whole blood was collected in K2EDTA tubes by collaborating institutions according to the institutions' own protocols. For TCRbeta analysis, collaborator samples were shipped as frozen whole blood, as isolated PBMCs, or as DNA extracted from either sample type. The germline V gene sets CDR1 to SNHLY and CDR2 to FYNNEI. From the cysteine up to the phenylalanine, the CDR3 has a length of 20 residues. CDR3 DNA is the only sequence kept; it has 60 bases, read in frame from the first base. From V the trimming removes 0 bases and from J it removes 8 bases, while the gene matches leave 20 bases of the junction unaccounted for.

Sequencing was carried out using peripheral blood. This TCR was sampled from a woman aged 18-29 years with acute or convalescent COVID-19. The rearrangement joined TRBV2 to TRBJ1-2, with 11 bases aligning to TRBD1. The encoded CDR3 is CASSEAPGDRGSSGLGGYTF. The DNA is TGTGCCAGCAGTGAAGCGCCCGGGGACAGGGGGTCCTCCGGGCTGGGGGGCTACACCTTC.